The clone carrying this T cell receptor (beta chain) occurred many times. The data stem from a study of T-cell reconstitution after alpha-beta-depleted transplantation in children. Per the germline V gene, CDR1 is SGHTA and CDR2 is FQGNSA. CDR3 length: 16 amino acids. With 2 bases clipped from V and 6 bases from J, the junction kept 8 bases outside the gene matches. Preparing the TCRbeta library involved the use of unique molecular identifiers. In TCRdb, the PCR reads were re-called with MiXCR into one record per CDR3 protein. The top ten clones hold around 13% of a sample with about 200,000 distinct CDR3 sequences, roughly 15% of them seen once.

The receptor comes from a human donor who donated a stem cell graft to a child with acute lymphoblastic leukemia. Specimen: PBMCs from the stem cell graft donor, collected from the stem cell graft. This sequence joins TRBV7-2 and TRBJ2-4; 9 nucleotides align to TRBD2. CDR3 DNA sequence: TGTGCCAGCAGCTTATCAGCCCCGACTAGCGGAAACATTCAGTACTTC. Its protein is CASSLSAPTSGNIQYF.